Listed here are 24 T cell receptor beta chains from one sample, sequenced in a study of spatial heterogeneity in lung cancer. Time point described: sample taken at primary tumor resection. In each case, whole RNA from tumor, nontumor lung or frozen PBMC was sequenced unsorted. TCRdb redid the calling of the 5' RACE reads with MiXCR, one entry per CDR3 protein. The data contain approximately 82,000 distinct CDR3 sequences, over 10% of them singletons. The input for sequencing was PBMCs, taken at surgery. Source of these receptors: a male donor with early-stage non-small cell lung cancer.

The J gene is TRBJ1-1, the V gene TRBV2; tentatively, D is TRBD1 (6 bases). Trimming stripped 3 bases from V and 8 bases from J, with 13 bases between. The CDR3 has 13 residues. CDR1 and CDR2 from the germline V gene are SNHLY and FYNNEI. DNA of the CDR3: TGTGCCAGCAGTGAGGGGACATCCTTAGAAGCTTTCTTT. Protein sequence: CASSEGTSLEAFF.

In nucleotides, the CDR3 is TGTGCCAGTAGTATTGGCACAGGGGGCGCGGGAGAAACTGAAGCTTTCTTT. Protein sequence: CASSIGTGGAGETEAFF. The chain joins TRBV19 to TRBJ1-1; the match to TRBD1 covers 9 bases. CDR3 length equals 17 residues. V lost 3 bases and J lost 5; bases outside the gene matches: 13. Germline assignment: CDR1 LNHDA and CDR2 SQIVND (reference sequence).

This sequence joins TRBV7-9 and TRBJ1-6, with D uncertain. The CDR3 is made up of 12 amino acids. V gave up 4 bases and J gave up 13 bases, with 11 bases separating them. The V gene's germline CDR1 is SEHNR and CDR2 FQNEAQ (reference sequence). The CDR3 spells CASSSGRNPLHF. The CDR3 DNA reads as TGTGCCAGCAGCTCGGGGAGGAATCCCCTCCACTTT.

This clonotype was seen a handful of times. The chain is built from TRBV11-2 and TRBJ2-5; TRBD2 matches at 13 bases. The V gene's germline CDR1 is SGHAT and CDR2 FQNNGV. The CDR3 has 17 residues. Trimming cost V 5 bases and J 2 bases; bases outside gene matches: 8. For the CDR3, the DNA is TGTGCCAGCAGCCCTTGGACTAGCGGGAGATTTCAAGAGACCCAGTACTTC. It codes for CASSPWTSGRFQETQYF.

This clonotype appeared a few times. J is TRBJ2-7 and V is TRBV20-1; 10 nucleotides agree with TRBD2. With 6 bases clipped from V and 5 bases from J, the junction kept 10 bases outside the gene matches. This CDR3 is 14 amino acids long. Germline CDR1 and CDR2: DFQATT and SNEGSKA (reference sequence). CDR3 nucleotide sequence: TGCAGTGCAACCCTAGCGGGAGTAGGCGACGAGCAGTACTTC. It yields the protein CSATLAGVGDEQYF.

This clonotype was observed at least ten times. V gene TRBV6-1 combines with J gene TRBJ2-1; 8 nucleotides line up with TRBD2. Germline V gene lookup returns CDR1 MNHNS and CDR2 SASEGT. With 6 bases clipped from V and 8 bases from J, the junction kept 12 bases outside the gene matches. The CDR3 runs 15 residues. Here the CDR3 reads CASSPLSGSNDEQFF. In nucleotides, the CDR3 is TGTGCCAGCAGCCCCTTGAGCGGGAGCAACGATGAGCAGTTCTTC.

This clonotype was seen a handful of times. The chain joins TRBV7-3 to TRBJ1-2; maybe TRBD1 (6 bases). The V and J ends lost 5 bases and 7 bases respectively, with 14 bases between them. This CDR3 contains 13 residues. Germline V gives CDR1 SGHTA, CDR2 FQGTGA. The CDR3 protein is CASSLQGQSGYTF. CDR3 coding DNA: TGTGCCAGCAGCCTCCAGGGGCAGAGTGGCTACACCTTC. The whole variable domain, remainder taken from reference TRBV7-3 and TRBJ1-2, is GAGVSQTPSNKVTEKGKYVELRCDPISGHTALYWYRQSLGQGPEFLIYFQGTGAADDSGLPNDRFFAVRPEGSVSTLKIQRTERGDSAVYLCASSLQGQSGYTFGSGTRLTVV.

In its sample, this clonotype was seen a few times. The rearrangement uses TRBV24-1 and TRBJ1-2; TRBD1 matches 7 bases. The CDR3 has 11 residues. The ends lost 7 bases at V and 6 bases at J; junction bases unmatched: 1. Germline CDR1 KGHDR, CDR2 SFDVKD. The CDR3 DNA sequence: TGTGCCACCAGCACAGGGGATGGCTACACCTTC. It specifies CATSTGDGYTF.

This clonotype was seen more than once but under ten times. This rearrangement joins TRBV29-1 to TRBJ2-1; D might be TRBD2 (6 bases). V lost 2 bases to trimming and J lost 9 bases, with 17 bases between them. In germline, CDR1 is SQVTM, CDR2 ANQGSEA. The CDR3 consists of 14 residues. Here the CDR3 reads CSVETRGTRSEQFF. Written as DNA, the CDR3 is TGCAGCGTTGAAACTCGGGGGACCCGGTCTGAGCAGTTCTTC.

This rearrangement joins TRBV10-3 to TRBJ2-7; D may match TRBD1 or TRBD2 (5 bases each). This CDR3 comprises 16 residues. The V gene lost 4 bases and the J gene lost 3 bases, with 19 bases spanning the gap. Germline values: CDR1 ENHRY, CDR2 SYGVKD. This CDR3 is CAISARDGGSLYEQYF. The CDR3 bases are TGTGCCATCAGTGCCCGGGACGGAGGTTCCCTCTACGAGCAGTACTTC.

This clonotype came up many times. The chain recombines TRBV7-2 with TRBJ1-3; D remains unclear. Trimming took 5 bases from V and 4 from J, leaving 18 bases between them. The CDR3 runs to 16 residues. Germline lookup yields CDR1 SGHTA and CDR2 FQGNSA. The CDR3 DNA sequence: TGTGCCAGCAGCCCCGATGGTCGCGCTCGAGGAAACACCATATATTTT. Its translation is CASSPDGRARGNTIYF.

This clonotype was counted at least ten times. The chain has TRBV10-1 and TRBJ2-3; D ambiguous. The V gene lost 2 bases and the J gene lost 0 bases, with 6 bases spanning the gap. Germline V gene sequence: CDR1 WNHNN, CDR2 SYGVQD (reference sequence). The CDR3 is 14 amino acids. CDR3 in amino acids: CASSEQASTDTQYF. CDR3 in DNA: TGCGCCAGCAGTGAGCAGGCTAGCACAGATACGCAGTATTTT.

This clonotype was counted ten times or more. This chain joins TRBV29-1 and TRBJ2-7; 8 bases match TRBD2. J was trimmed by 3 bases and V by 4 bases; bases with no gene match: 2. Germline CDR1 SQVTM, CDR2 ANQGSEA. The CDR3 runs to 12 residues. CDR3: CSVGSGSYEQYF. The CDR3 DNA reads TGCAGCGTTGGAAGCGGGAGCTACGAGCAGTACTTC.

The CDR3 DNA reads TGTGCCAGCAGGATTGACGGGCCTCGTGAGCAGTACTTC. Amino acid sequence: CASRIDGPREQYF. The chain uses TRBV2 and TRBJ2-7, with D unclear. Looked up from germline, CDR1 is SNHLY and CDR2 is FYNNEI. The CDR3 totals 13 residues. V gave up 6 bases and J gave up 7 bases, with 16 bases separating them.

This clonotype was detected only a few times. This rearrangement joins TRBV7-3 to TRBJ2-1; possible D gene TRBD2, 5 bases. CDR3 length: 15 amino acids. V shed 2 bases and J shed 1 base, with 9 bases lying between them. From germline, CDR1 is SGHTA and CDR2 FQGTGA. CDR3 DNA sequence: TGTGCCAGCAGCTTAGGCCCGGGGTCCTACAATGAGCAGTTCTTC. As protein: CASSLGPGSYNEQFF.

There are many counts of this clonotype. The chain joins TRBV7-2 to TRBJ1-5; D unresolved. Germline V gene lookup returns CDR1 SGHTA and CDR2 FQGNSA. The CDR3 spans 15 residues. Between the trimmed V and J ends, which lost 5 bases and 5 bases, there was a span of 16 bases. The CDR3 sequence: CASSPRRGGDQPQHF. In nucleotides, the CDR3 is TGTGCCAGCAGCCCCAGGCGGGGAGGAGATCAGCCCCAGCATTTT.

The chain carries TRBV5-1 and TRBJ2-3; the D is unclear. Trimming left V 5 bases short and J 2 bases short, with 15 bases between. The CDR3 sequence is 15 residues long. Germline-derived CDR1 and CDR2 are SGHRS and YFSETQ. The CDR3 loop reads CASRSSPSLTDTQYF. The CDR3 DNA reads as TGCGCCAGCAGGAGTAGCCCAAGCCTCACAGATACGCAGTATTTT.

With regard to this clonotype: The CDR3 does not end in the conserved phenylalanine or tryptophan, so this is likely a read error. The chain links TRBV27 to TRBJ2-7; D gene unclear. Trimming took off 5 bases at V and 2 bases at J, with 13 bases between the two ends. This CDR3 contains 14 residues. Germline lookup yields CDR1 MNHEY and CDR2 SMNVEV (reference sequence). The CDR3 coding sequence is TGTGCCAGCAGTCCCTCGGGCGGAACCTACGAGCAGTACTGC. Translating it yields CASSPSGGTYEQYC.

This chain links TRBV10-3 with TRBJ1-1; TRBD1 aligns across 9 bases. Germline CDR1 and CDR2: ENHRY and SYGVKD. V lost 11 bases, J lost 6 bases, and 13 bases stayed unmatched. The CDR3 has 14 amino acids. The CDR3: CASVLGTGYAEAFF. The CDR3 DNA follows: TGTGCCTCCGTCCTTGGGACAGGGTACGCTGAAGCTTTCTTT.

This clonotype showed up just a few times. The chain has TRBV4-1 and TRBJ2-7; no clear D gene. This CDR3 region has 14 residues. The V end lost 3 bases, the J end lost 0 bases, and 9 bases lay between the germline ends. The germline gives CDR1 MGHRA, CDR2 YSYEKL. The CDR3 protein is CASSQQESSYEQYF. DNA for the CDR3: TGCGCCAGCAGCCAGCAGGAGTCCTCCTACGAGCAGTACTTC.

This clonotype was detected ten times or more. CDR3 nucleotide sequence: TGTGCCACCAGCCAAGAGGGGGCAGGGGAGGATCAGCCCCAGCATTTT. Translation gives CATSQEGAGEDQPQHF. The chain employs TRBV15 and TRBJ1-5; 7 bases align to TRBD1. The length of the CDR3 is 16 residues. Germline CDR1 LNHNV, CDR2 YYDKDF (reference sequence). After removal of 5 bases from V and 5 bases from J, the junction contained 12 bases not matched to a gene.

This clonotype was observed a handful of times. V gene TRBV10-3 combines with J gene TRBJ2-1, with a weak D call TRBD2 (5 bases). CDR3 size: 14 residues. Trimming took 4 bases from V and 1 from J, leaving 8 bases between them. Germline lookup yields CDR1 ENHRY and CDR2 SYGVKD. CDR3 nucleotide sequence: TGTGCCATCAGTGGAAGCGGTTCCTACAATGAGCAGTTCTTC. It translates to CAISGSGSYNEQFF.

This clonotype showed up just a few times. The chain employs TRBV7-9 and TRBJ2-5, with D possibly matching TRBD2 (7 bases). Germline V gene data show CDR1 as SEHNR and CDR2 as FQNEAQ (reference sequence). V was cut by 4 bases and J by 3 bases, with 24 bases left in between. There are 18 residues in the CDR3. The CDR3 DNA reads TGTGCCAGCAGCTCATCAAGGGGGGGGCCGCCCCGTGAAGAGACCCAGTACTTC. Translation gives CASSSSRGGPPREETQYF.

The V call is TRBV19, the J call TRBJ1-1; no clear D gene. V was pared by 3 bases and J by 4 bases, with 15 bases between. Germline assignment: CDR1 LNHDA and CDR2 SQIVND (reference sequence). This CDR3 has 15 amino acids. The CDR3 spells CASSISGVMSTEAFF. The CDR3 DNA reads as TGTGCCAGTAGTATTTCTGGGGTAATGAGCACTGAAGCTTTCTTT.